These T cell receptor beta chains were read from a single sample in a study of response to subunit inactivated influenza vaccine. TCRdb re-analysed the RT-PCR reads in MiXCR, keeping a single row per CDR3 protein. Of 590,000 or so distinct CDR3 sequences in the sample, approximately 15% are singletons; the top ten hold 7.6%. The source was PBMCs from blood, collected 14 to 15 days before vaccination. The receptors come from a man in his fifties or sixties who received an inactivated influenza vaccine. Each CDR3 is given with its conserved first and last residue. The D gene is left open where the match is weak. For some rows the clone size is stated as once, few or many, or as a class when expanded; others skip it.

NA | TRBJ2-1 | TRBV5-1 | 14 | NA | TGCGCCAGCAGCCTAGAGACAGGACTTATGGAGCAGTTCTTC | CASSLETGLMEQFF
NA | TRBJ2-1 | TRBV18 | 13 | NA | TGTGCCAGTGGAACTTCGGTCGGCAATGAGCAGTTCTTC | CASGTSVGNEQFF
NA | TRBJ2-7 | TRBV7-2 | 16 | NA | TGTGCCAGCAGCTCCTCCCCAGGGTACCAGAATTACGAGCAGTACTTC | CASSSSPGYQNYEQYF
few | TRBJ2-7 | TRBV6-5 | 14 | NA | TGTGCCAGCAGTTCGGGACACCGGCTGGATAAACAGTACTTC | CASSSGHRLDKQYF
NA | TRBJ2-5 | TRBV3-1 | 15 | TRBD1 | TGTGCCAGCAGCCAAGAAGACCAGGGGGAAGAGACCCAGTACTTC | CASSQEDQGEETQYF
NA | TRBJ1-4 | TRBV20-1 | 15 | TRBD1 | TGCAGTGCTAGAGGCCCGGGACAGGGGAATGAAAAACTGTTTTTT | CSARGPGQGNEKLFF
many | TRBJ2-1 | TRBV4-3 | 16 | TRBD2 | TGCGCCAGCAGCCAGTCTCTAGCGGATGCGAACAATGAGCAGTTCTTC | CASSQSLADANNEQFF
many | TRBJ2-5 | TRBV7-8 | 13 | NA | TGTGCCAGCAGCTTACCGAACCAAGAGACCCAGTACTTC | CASSLPNQETQYF
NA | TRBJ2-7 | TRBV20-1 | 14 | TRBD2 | TGCAGTGCTGAGACTAGCGGGAAGACGAACGAGCAGTACTTC | CSAETSGKTNEQYF
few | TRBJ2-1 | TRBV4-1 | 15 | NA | TGCGCCAGCAGCCAAGATGATAGAGGGTACAATGAGCAGTTCTTC | CASSQDDRGYNEQFF
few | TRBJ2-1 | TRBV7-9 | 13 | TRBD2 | TGTGCCAGCGAGGGACTAGCTTACAATGAGCAGTTCTTC | CASEGLAYNEQFF
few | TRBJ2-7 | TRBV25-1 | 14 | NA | TGTGCCAGCAGCAACCGGGAAAGCTCCTACGAGCAGTACTTC | CASSNRESSYEQYF
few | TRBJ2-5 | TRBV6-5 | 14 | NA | TGTGCCAGCAGATACAACGGGGCTCAAGAGACCCAGTACTTC | CASRYNGAQETQYF
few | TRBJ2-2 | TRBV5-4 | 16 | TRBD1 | TGTGCCAGCAGCTCATCGGGACAGCACAACACCGGGGAGCTGTTTTTT | CASSSSGQHNTGELFF
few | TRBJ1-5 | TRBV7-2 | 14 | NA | TGTGCCAGCAGGCCAGGGTTTAGCAATCAGCCCCAGCATTTT | CASRPGFSNQPQHF
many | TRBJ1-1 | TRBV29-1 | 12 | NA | TGCAGCGTTGACGGAGGGAACACTGAAGCTTTCTTT | CSVDGGNTEAFF
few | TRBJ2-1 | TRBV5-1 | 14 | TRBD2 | TGCGCCAGCAGGCGTCTAGCGGACTACAATGAGCAGTTCTTC | CASRRLADYNEQFF
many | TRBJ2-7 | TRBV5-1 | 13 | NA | TGCGCCAGCAGCCAGGACAATTCCTACGAGCAGTACTTC | CASSQDNSYEQYF
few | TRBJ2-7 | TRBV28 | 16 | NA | TGTGCCAGCAGTTTCGCGGGCAGCGAAAGCTCCTACGAGCAGTACTTC | CASSFAGSESSYEQYF
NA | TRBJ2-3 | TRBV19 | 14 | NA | TGTGCCAGTAGTAACCAGGTGGGAGGAGATACGCAGTATTTT | CASSNQVGGDTQYF
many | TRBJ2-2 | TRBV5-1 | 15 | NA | TGCGCCAGCAGCGATTCAGTCGCTATGACCGGGGAGCTGTTTTTT | CASSDSVAMTGELFF
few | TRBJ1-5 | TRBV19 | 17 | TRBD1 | TGTGCCAGTAGTATTCTCCACGGGACAGTGCGCAATCAGCCCCAGCATTTT | CASSILHGTVRNQPQHF
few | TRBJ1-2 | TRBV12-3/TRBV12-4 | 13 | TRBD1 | TGTGCCAGCAGCGATACCGGGACAGGGCTTCAACACTTC | CASSDTGTGLQHF
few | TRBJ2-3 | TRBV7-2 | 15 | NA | TGTGCCAGCAGTCTACAGGCGGTTGGGACAGATACGCAGTATTTT | CASSLQAVGTDTQYF
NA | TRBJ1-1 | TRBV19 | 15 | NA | TGTGCCAGTAGTACCCCGCTTGGTCAAGGTCCTGAAGCTTTCTTT | CASSTPLGQGPEAFF
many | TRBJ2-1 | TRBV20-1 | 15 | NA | TGCAGTGCCGCGGCGTGGGGAAGGGCCTACAATGAGCAGTTCTTC | CSAAAWGRAYNEQFF
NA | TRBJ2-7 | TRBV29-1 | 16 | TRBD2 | TGCAGCGTCGCATCCACTTTAGCGGGAGGGCCCCACGAGCAGTACTTC | CSVASTLAGGPHEQYF
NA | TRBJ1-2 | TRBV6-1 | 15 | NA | TGTGCCAGCACCCCTACGTCAAGCAGGGAAGGTGGCTACACCTTC | CASTPTSSREGGYTF
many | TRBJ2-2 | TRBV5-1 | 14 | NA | TGCGCCAGCAGCTTAAGGCCGAACACCGGGGAGCTGTTTTTT | CASSLRPNTGELFF
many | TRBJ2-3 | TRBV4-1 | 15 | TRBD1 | TGCGCCAGCAGCAGACAGGGGGCTGTTCCAGATACGCAGTATTTT | CASSRQGAVPDTQYF
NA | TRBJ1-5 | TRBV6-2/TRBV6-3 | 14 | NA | TGTGCCAGCAGTCCTTCAGGGAATGGTCAGCCCCAGCATTTT | CASSPSGNGQPQHF
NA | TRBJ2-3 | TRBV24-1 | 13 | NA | TGTGCCACCGGGCAGGGAGGCACAGATACGCAGTATTTT | CATGQGGTDTQYF
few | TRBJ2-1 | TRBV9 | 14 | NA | TGTGCCAGCAGCGACTATTTGACAGGCAATGAGCAGTTCTTC | CASSDYLTGNEQFF
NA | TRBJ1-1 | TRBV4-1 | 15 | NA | TGCGCCAGCAGCCAAATATTGTTTCGGACAGATGAAGCTTTCTTT | CASSQILFRTDEAFF
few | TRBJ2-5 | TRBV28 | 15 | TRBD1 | TGTGCCAGCAGTCCGGGACAGGGGGCCGAAGAGACCCAGTACTTC | CASSPGQGAEETQYF
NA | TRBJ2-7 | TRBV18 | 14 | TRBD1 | TGTGCCAGCTCACCACTACAGGGGATGAGTGAGCAGTACTTC | CASSPLQGMSEQYF
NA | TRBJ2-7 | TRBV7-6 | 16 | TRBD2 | TGTGCCAGCAGCTTAGCGATTAGCGGGAGCTCCTACGAGCAGTACTTC | CASSLAISGSSYEQYF
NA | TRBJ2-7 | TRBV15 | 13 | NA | TGTGCCACCAGCAGAGAGAGCGGCTACGAGCAGTACTTC | CATSRESGYEQYF
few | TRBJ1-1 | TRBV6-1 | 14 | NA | TGTGCCAGCAGTGAATCTGGGGGGCACACTGAAGCTTTCTTT | CASSESGGHTEAFF
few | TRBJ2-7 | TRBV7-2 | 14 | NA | TGTGCCAGCAGCTCGTCCAGGCTAGTCCCCGAGCAGTACTTC | CASSSSRLVPEQYF
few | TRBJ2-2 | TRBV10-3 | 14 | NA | TGTGCCATCAGTGAGAGGACGGGGAACGGGGAGCTGTTTTTT | CAISERTGNGELFF
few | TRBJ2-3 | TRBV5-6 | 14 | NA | TGTGCCAGCAGCGCAGGAGGGGCGGAAGATACGCAGTATTTT | CASSAGGAEDTQYF
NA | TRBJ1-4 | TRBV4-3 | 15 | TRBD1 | TGCGCCAGCAGCCAAGATCACAGGGGGAATGAAAAACTGTTTTTT | CASSQDHRGNEKLFF
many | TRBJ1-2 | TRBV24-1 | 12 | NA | TGTGCCACCCCTATGGCGAAATATGGCTACACCTTC | CATPMAKYGYTF